This is a list of T cell receptor beta chains from one sample in a study of blood T cells in healthy people across ages. TCRdb reanalysed the 5' RACE reads using MiXCR and keeps one entry per CDR3 protein. The table lists about 1,800,000 distinct CDR3 sequences, roughly 27% of them singletons, with 7.7% in the top ten. The source material was blood. These receptor sequences come from a woman between 25 and 40 years old in good health. CDR3s include the opening cysteine and the closing phenylalanine or tryptophan. A D gene is named only where the DNA matches it firmly. Part of the rows lack a size; the others show once, few, many or a class for expanded clones.

d_gene: -
v_gene: TRBV29-1
j_gene: TRBJ2-3
abundance: -
CDR3nt: TGCAGCGGTGTTGGGGCCAGGGGTACGCAGTATTTT
CDR3aa: CSGVGARGTQYF

d_gene: -
v_gene: TRBV9
j_gene: TRBJ1-2
abundance: many
CDR3nt: TGTGCCAGCAGCGTTCTCGGGGATGGCTACACCTTC
CDR3aa: CASSVLGDGYTF

d_gene: -
v_gene: TRBV28
j_gene: TRBJ1-2
abundance: few
CDR3nt: TGTGCCAGCAGTGGATCCAGCGGGGAAACATACTATGGCTACACCTTC
CDR3aa: CASSGSSGETYYGYTF

d_gene: -
v_gene: TRBV7-2
j_gene: TRBJ2-1
abundance: few
CDR3nt: TGTGCCAGCAGCTACGGCTTGGGGGTTGGCGATGAGCAGTTCTTC
CDR3aa: CASSYGLGVGDEQFF

d_gene: TRBD1
v_gene: TRBV20-1
j_gene: TRBJ1-1
abundance: few
CDR3nt: TGCAGTGCTGCCCTACCGGGACAGGGGATGAACACTGAAGCTTTCTTT
CDR3aa: CSAALPGQGMNTEAFF

d_gene: TRBD1
v_gene: TRBV11-2
j_gene: TRBJ1-6
abundance: -
CDR3nt: TGTGCCAGCAGCACCCGGGACAGGGGGCGCCTTATCGGTAATTCACCCCTCCACTTT
CDR3aa: CASSTRDRGRLIGNSPLHF

d_gene: -
v_gene: TRBV6-2/TRBV6-3
j_gene: TRBJ1-2
abundance: -
CDR3nt: TGTGCCAGCAGTTCGGACATGTTGATTGGCTACACCTTC
CDR3aa: CASSSDMLIGYTF

d_gene: TRBD1
v_gene: TRBV14
j_gene: TRBJ1-2
abundance: few
CDR3nt: TGTGCCTGCAGCCACAGGGGGCAGGGTGGCTACACCTTC
CDR3aa: CACSHRGQGGYTF

d_gene: -
v_gene: TRBV20-1
j_gene: TRBJ2-7
abundance: few
CDR3nt: TGCAGTGCTAGAGATCACGGATACTACGAGCAGTACTTC
CDR3aa: CSARDHGYYEQYF

d_gene: TRBD2
v_gene: TRBV4-3
j_gene: TRBJ2-7
abundance: few
CDR3nt: TGCGCCAGCAGCCAAGAGTACACACTAGCGGGAGGTTCCTACGAGCAGTACTTC
CDR3aa: CASSQEYTLAGGSYEQYF

d_gene: -
v_gene: TRBV4-3
j_gene: TRBJ2-1
abundance: few
CDR3nt: TGCGCCAGCAGCCAAGATATGGATGAGCAGTTCTTC
CDR3aa: CASSQDMDEQFF

d_gene: -
v_gene: TRBV7-9
j_gene: TRBJ2-1
abundance: -
CDR3nt: TGTGCCAGCAGCGGAAAACAGCACCCCAGGGGAAATGAGCAGTTCTTC
CDR3aa: CASSGKQHPRGNEQFF

d_gene: -
v_gene: TRBV7-6
j_gene: TRBJ2-2
abundance: -
CDR3nt: TGTGCCAGCAGCGCCACCGCACCGTCCGGGGAGCTGTTTTTT
CDR3aa: CASSATAPSGELFF

d_gene: -
v_gene: TRBV15
j_gene: TRBJ2-3
abundance: few
CDR3nt: TGTGCCACCAGCAGCGACCACACAGATACGCAGTATTTT
CDR3aa: CATSSDHTDTQYF

d_gene: -
v_gene: TRBV5-1
j_gene: TRBJ2-1
abundance: few
CDR3nt: TGCGCCAGCAGCTTGGGGAATACCAATGAGCAGTTCTTC
CDR3aa: CASSLGNTNEQFF

d_gene: -
v_gene: TRBV6-2/TRBV6-3
j_gene: TRBJ2-3
abundance: -
CDR3nt: TGTGCCAGTGAAACTAGCAACGCAGATACGCAGTATTTT
CDR3aa: CASETSNADTQYF

d_gene: TRBD2
v_gene: TRBV27
j_gene: TRBJ2-7
abundance: -
CDR3nt: TGTGCCAGCAGTCCCATCCTAGCGGCGCCCGAGTCCGAGCAGTACTTC
CDR3aa: CASSPILAAPESEQYF

d_gene: -
v_gene: TRBV20-1
j_gene: TRBJ2-3
abundance: many
CDR3nt: TGCAGTGCCGGAGCGGTTAGCACAGATACGCAGTATTTT
CDR3aa: CSAGAVSTDTQYF

d_gene: -
v_gene: TRBV11-3
j_gene: TRBJ2-1
abundance: -
CDR3nt: TGTGCCAGCAGCTTCGGGGCGGAACACAATGAGCAGTTCTTC
CDR3aa: CASSFGAEHNEQFF

d_gene: -
v_gene: TRBV7-6
j_gene: TRBJ2-3
abundance: many
CDR3nt: TGTGCCAGCAGCTTAGCGCCCCTAGAGGGGACGCAGTATTTT
CDR3aa: CASSLAPLEGTQYF

d_gene: TRBD1
v_gene: TRBV29-1
j_gene: TRBJ2-3
abundance: many
CDR3nt: TGCAGCGTTGGCGGAGGACGGGACAGGGGGACAGATACGCAGTATTTT
CDR3aa: CSVGGGRDRGTDTQYF

d_gene: -
v_gene: TRBV6-5
j_gene: TRBJ2-3
abundance: many
CDR3nt: TGTGCCAGCAGTACCCGACCCCGAGACACGCAGTATTTT
CDR3aa: CASSTRPRDTQYF

d_gene: -
v_gene: TRBV9
j_gene: TRBJ1-2
abundance: few
CDR3nt: TGTGCCAGCAGCGTAGATGGGCAGGCGGGCACGTGGGCTGGCTACACCTTC
CDR3aa: CASSVDGQAGTWAGYTF

d_gene: TRBD2
v_gene: TRBV5-1
j_gene: TRBJ2-1
abundance: few
CDR3nt: TGCGCCAGCAGCTTGCGCCCCGGGACTAGCGGGGTTTATGAGCAGTTCTTC
CDR3aa: CASSLRPGTSGVYEQFF